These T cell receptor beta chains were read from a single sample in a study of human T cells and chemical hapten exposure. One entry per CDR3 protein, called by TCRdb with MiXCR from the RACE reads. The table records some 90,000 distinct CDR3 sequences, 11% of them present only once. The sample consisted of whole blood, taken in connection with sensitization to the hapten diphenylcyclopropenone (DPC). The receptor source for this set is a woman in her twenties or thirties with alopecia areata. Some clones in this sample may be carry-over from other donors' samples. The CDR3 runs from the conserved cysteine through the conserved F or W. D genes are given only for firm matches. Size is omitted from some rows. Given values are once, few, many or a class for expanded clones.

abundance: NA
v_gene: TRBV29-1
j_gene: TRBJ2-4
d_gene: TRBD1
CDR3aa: CSVGTGAKNIQYF
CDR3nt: TGCAGCGTGGGGACAGGGGCCAAAAACATTCAGTACTTC

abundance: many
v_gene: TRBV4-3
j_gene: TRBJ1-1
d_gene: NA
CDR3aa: CASSPTAGSLNTEAFF
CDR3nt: TGCGCCAGCAGTCCTACGGCAGGGAGCCTGAACACTGAAGCTTTCTTT

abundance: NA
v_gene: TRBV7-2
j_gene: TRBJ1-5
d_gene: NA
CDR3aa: CASSSWGTQPQHF
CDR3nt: TGTGCCAGCAGCTCCTGGGGTACTCAGCCCCAGCATTTT

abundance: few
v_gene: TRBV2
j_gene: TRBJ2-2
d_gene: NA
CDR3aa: CASNPSVAGELFF
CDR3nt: TGTGCCAGCAATCCTAGCGTCGCCGGGGAGCTGTTTTTT

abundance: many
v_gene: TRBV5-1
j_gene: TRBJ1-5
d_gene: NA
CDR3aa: CASSPGDISNQPQHF
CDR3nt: TGCGCCAGCAGCCCCGGAGACATTAGCAATCAGCCCCAGCATTTT

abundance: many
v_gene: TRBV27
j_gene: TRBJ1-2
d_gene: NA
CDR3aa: CASAPRGSYGYTF
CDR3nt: TGTGCCAGCGCCCCACGGGGGTCCTATGGCTACACCTTC

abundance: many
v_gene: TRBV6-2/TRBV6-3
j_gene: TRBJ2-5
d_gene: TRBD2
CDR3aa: CASSRFSGPSETQYF
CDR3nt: TGTGCCAGCAGCCGATTTAGCGGGCCAAGCGAGACCCAGTACTTC

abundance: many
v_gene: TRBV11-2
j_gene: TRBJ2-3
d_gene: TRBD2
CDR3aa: CASSSPTSEDTQYF
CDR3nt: TGTGCCAGCAGCTCACCAACTAGCGAAGATACGCAGTATTTT

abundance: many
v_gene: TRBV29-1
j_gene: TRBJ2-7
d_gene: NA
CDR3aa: CSVEQNGDEQYF
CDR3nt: TGCAGCGTCGAGCAGAATGGGGACGAGCAGTACTTC

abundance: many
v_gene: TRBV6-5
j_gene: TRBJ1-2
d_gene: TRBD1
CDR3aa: CASSRDRGPSNYGYTF
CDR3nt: TGTGCCAGCAGCCGGGACAGGGGGCCCTCTAACTATGGCTACACCTTC

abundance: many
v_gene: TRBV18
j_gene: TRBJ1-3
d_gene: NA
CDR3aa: CASSPTGPPQGNTIYF
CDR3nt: TGTGCCAGCTCACCAACAGGGCCCCCTCAAGGAAACACCATATATTTT

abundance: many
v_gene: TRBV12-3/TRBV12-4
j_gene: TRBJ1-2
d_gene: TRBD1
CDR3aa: CASSLQGVDYGYTF
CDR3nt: TGTGCCAGCAGTCTGCAGGGGGTCGACTATGGCTACACCTTC

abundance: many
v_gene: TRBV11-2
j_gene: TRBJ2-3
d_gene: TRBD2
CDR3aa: CASSLLAGGLTDTQYF
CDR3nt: TGTGCCAGCAGCTTACTAGCGGGGGGACTTACAGATACGCAGTATTTT

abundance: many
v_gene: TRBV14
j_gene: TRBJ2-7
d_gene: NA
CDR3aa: CASSPLRSHAYEQYF
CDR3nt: TGTGCCAGCAGCCCCCTGAGGAGTCACGCCTACGAGCAGTACTTC

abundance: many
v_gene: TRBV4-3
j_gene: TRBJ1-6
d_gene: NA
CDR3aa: CASSQVQGAPLHF
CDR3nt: TGCGCCAGCAGCCAGGTACAGGGTGCACCCCTCCACTTT

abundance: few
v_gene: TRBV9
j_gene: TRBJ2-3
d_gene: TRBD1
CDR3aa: CASSPRRDRATDTQYF
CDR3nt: TGTGCCAGCAGCCCTCGCCGGGACAGGGCGACAGATACGCAGTATTTT

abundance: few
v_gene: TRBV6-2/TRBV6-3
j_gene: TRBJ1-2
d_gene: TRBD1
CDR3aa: CASSYSTGGRSSSYGYTF
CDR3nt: TGTGCCAGCAGTTACTCGACAGGGGGTCGGTCCTCTAGCTATGGCTACACCTTC

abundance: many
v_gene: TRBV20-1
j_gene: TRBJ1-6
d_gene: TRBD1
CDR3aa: CSARDSGQRVNSPLHF
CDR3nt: TGCAGTGCTAGAGACTCGGGACAGCGGGTTAATTCACCCCTCCACTTT

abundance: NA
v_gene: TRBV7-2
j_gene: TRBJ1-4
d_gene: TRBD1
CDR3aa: CASTPGGALGKLFF
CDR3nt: TGTGCCAGCACCCCAGGGGGGGCGCTTGGAAAACTGTTTTTT

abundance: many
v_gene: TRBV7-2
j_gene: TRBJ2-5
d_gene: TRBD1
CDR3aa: CASSPHQGAFGETQYF
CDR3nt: TGTGCCAGCAGCCCGCACCAGGGGGCTTTTGGAGAGACCCAGTACTTC

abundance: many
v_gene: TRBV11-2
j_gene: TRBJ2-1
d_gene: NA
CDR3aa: CASSPGPAYNEQFF
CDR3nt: TGTGCCAGCAGCCCAGGGCCGGCCTACAATGAGCAGTTCTTC

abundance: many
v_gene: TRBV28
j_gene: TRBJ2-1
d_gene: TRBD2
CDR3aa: CASSPPGLGVGNEQFF
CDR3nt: TGTGCCAGCAGCCCACCGGGACTAGGTGTAGGCAATGAGCAGTTCTTC

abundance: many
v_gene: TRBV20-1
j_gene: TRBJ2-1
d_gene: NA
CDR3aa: CSASLRGNLYNEQFF
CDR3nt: TGCAGTGCTAGCCTCCGGGGAAACCTCTACAATGAGCAGTTCTTC

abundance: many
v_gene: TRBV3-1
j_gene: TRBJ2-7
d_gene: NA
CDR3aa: CASSRGDFGEQYF
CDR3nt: TGTGCCAGCAGCCGCGGGGACTTCGGCGAGCAGTACTTC

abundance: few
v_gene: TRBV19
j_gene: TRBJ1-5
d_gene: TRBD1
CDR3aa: CAILGQALPQPQHF
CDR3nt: TGTGCCATCCTAGGACAGGCCCTGCCTCAGCCCCAGCATTTT

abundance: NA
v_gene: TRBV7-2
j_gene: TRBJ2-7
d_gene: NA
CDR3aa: CASSWKGTRSAPYEQYF
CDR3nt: TGTGCCAGCAGCTGGAAAGGGACCAGGAGTGCCCCCTACGAGCAGTACTTC

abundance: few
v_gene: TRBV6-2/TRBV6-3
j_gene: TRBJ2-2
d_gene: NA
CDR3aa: CASSTTGFTGELFF
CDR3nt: TGTGCCAGCAGTACCACAGGTTTTACCGGGGAGCTGTTTTTT

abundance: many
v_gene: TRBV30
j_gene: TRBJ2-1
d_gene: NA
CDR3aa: CAWRAYNEQFF
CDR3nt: TGTGCCTGGCGAGCCTACAATGAGCAGTTCTTC

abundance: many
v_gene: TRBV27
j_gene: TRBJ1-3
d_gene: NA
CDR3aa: CASSRGDGNTIYF
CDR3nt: TGTGCCAGCAGTCGGGGGGATGGAAACACCATATATTTT

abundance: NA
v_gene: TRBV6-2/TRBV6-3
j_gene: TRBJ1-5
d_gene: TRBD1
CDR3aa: CASSITGGAGSNQPQHF
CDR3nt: TGTGCCAGCAGTATTACAGGGGGCGCAGGAAGCAATCAGCCCCAGCATTTT

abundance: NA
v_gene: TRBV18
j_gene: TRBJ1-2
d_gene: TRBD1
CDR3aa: CASSPRDREGYGYTF
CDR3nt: TGTGCCAGCTCACCACGGGACAGGGAAGGATATGGCTACACCTTC

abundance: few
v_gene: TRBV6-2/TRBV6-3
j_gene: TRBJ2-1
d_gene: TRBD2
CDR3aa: CASRRTSGLNEQFF
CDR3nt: TGTGCCAGCAGACGGACTAGCGGTCTCAATGAGCAGTTCTTC

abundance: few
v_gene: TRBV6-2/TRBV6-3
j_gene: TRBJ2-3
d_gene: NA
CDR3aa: CASSLKAYTDTQYF
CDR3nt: TGTGCCAGCAGTTTGAAAGCCTACACAGATACGCAGTATTTT

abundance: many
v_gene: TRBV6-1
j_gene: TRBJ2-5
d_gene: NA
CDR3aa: CASSDGLGETQYF
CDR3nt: TGTGCCAGCAGTGACGGGTTGGGGGAGACCCAGTACTTC

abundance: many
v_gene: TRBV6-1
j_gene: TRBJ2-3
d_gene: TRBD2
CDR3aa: CASSGLAGGPDTQYF
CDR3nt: TGTGCCAGCAGTGGACTAGCGGGGGGGCCAGATACGCAGTATTTT

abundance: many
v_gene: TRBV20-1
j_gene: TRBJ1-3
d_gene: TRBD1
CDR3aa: CSATAGTAGNTIYF
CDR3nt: TGCAGTGCTACCGCGGGGACAGCCGGAAACACCATATATTTT

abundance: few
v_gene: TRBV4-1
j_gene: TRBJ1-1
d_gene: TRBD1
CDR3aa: CASSPTGVNTEAFF
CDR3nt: TGCGCCAGCAGCCCGACAGGGGTTAACACTGAAGCTTTCTTT

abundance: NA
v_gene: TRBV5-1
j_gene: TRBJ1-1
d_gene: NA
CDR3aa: CASSLDRVDTEAFF
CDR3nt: TGCGCCAGCAGCTTGGACAGGGTCGACACTGAAGCTTTCTTT

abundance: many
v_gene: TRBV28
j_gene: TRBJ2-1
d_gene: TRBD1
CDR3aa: CASSFGAGGRNEQFF
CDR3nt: TGTGCCAGCAGTTTCGGGGCAGGGGGAAGGAATGAGCAGTTCTTC

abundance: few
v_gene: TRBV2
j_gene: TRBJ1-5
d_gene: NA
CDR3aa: CASSEVVTGLSQPQHF
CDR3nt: TGTGCCAGCAGTGAAGTAGTGACAGGACTATCTCAGCCCCAGCATTTT

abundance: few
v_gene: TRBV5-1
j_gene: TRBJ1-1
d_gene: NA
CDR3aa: CASSHTQGNTEAFF
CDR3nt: TGCGCCAGCAGCCACACCCAGGGGAACACTGAAGCTTTCTTT

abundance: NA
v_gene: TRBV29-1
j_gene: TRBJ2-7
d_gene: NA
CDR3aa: CSVPGDHSPYEQYF
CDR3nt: TGCAGCGTTCCAGGGGACCACTCTCCCTACGAGCAGTACTTC

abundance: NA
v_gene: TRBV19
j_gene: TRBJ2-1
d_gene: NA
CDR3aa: CASSIWWSHNEQFF
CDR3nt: TGTGCCAGTAGTATATGGTGGTCCCACAATGAGCAGTTCTTC

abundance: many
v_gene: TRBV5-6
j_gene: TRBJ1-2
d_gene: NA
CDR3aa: CASSLSYGARGYTF
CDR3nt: TGTGCCAGCAGCTTGAGTTATGGGGCACGAGGCTACACCTTC

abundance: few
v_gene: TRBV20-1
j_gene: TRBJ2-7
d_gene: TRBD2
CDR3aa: CSASRGLAGIYEQYF
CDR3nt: TGCAGTGCTAGTAGGGGGCTAGCGGGAATATACGAGCAGTACTTC

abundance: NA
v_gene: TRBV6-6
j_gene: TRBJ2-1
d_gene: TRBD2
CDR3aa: CASSYGVYGRAGNEQFF
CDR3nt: TGTGCCAGCAGTTACGGGGTCTACGGGAGGGCCGGGAATGAGCAGTTCTTC

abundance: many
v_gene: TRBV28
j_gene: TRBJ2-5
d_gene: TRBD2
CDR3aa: CASSTMREQETQYF
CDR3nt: TGTGCCAGCAGCACTATGCGGGAGCAAGAGACCCAGTACTTC

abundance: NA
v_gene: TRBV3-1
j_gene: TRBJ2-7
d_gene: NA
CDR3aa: CASSHRRSSYEQYF
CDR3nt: TGTGCCAGCAGCCACCGGAGGAGCTCCTACGAGCAGTACTTC

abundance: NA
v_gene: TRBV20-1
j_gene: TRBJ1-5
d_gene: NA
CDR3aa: CSALAAGLNQPQHF
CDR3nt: TGCAGTGCCCTAGCGGCAGGACTAAATCAGCCCCAGCATTTT

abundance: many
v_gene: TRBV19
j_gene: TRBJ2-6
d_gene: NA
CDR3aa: CASTPRQAGANVLTF
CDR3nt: TGTGCCAGTACCCCGAGACAGGCCGGGGCCAACGTCCTGACTTTC

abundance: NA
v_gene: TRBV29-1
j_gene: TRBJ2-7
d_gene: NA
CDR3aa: CSVGDTYEQYF
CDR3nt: TGCAGCGTGGGTGACACCTACGAGCAGTACTTC

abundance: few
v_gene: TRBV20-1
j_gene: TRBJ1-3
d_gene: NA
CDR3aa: CSARLWGADGNTIYF
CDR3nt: TGCAGTGCTAGGTTATGGGGGGCGGATGGAAACACCATATATTTT

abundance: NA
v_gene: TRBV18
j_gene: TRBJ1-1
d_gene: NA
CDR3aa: CASSPAANTEAFF
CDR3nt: TGTGCCAGCTCACCGGCGGCGAACACTGAAGCTTTCTTT

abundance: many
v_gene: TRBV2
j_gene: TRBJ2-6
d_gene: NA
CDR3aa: CASSRMGVSGANVLTF
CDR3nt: TGTGCCAGCAGCCGCATGGGGGTCTCTGGGGCCAACGTCCTGACTTTC